Below, one T cell receptor (beta chain) is given with its context. The CDR3 contains 16 residues. Germline loops: CDR1 MNHEY, CDR2 SMNVEV (reference sequence). V dropped 4 bases and J dropped 5 bases, with 20 bases sitting between them. This sample stems from a study of blood T cell repertoires in COVID-19. Whole-study context: The study drew acute and convalescent COVID-19 samples from the United States, Italy and Spain.

In the authors' workflow: Researchers report that nucleated cell counts were estimated from reference gene primer amplification. TCRdb's copy holds only in-frame clones and misses some; the assay was immunoSEQ multiplex PCR. For V, J and clone size, that table is used; D and trimming come from the DNA. The sample includes 95,000 to 110,000 clones, roughly 88% of them seen just once. Sequencing was performed on peripheral blood. V gene TRBV27 combines with J gene TRBJ1-2, with D possibly being TRBD1 (6 bases). The clonotype comes from a human donor in a cohort sampled during active COVID-19. The CDR3, as DNA: TGTGCCAGCAGTTCCTACGTCAGGGGTCGGTTGTATGGCTACACCTTC. Protein product: CASSSYVRGRLYGYTF.